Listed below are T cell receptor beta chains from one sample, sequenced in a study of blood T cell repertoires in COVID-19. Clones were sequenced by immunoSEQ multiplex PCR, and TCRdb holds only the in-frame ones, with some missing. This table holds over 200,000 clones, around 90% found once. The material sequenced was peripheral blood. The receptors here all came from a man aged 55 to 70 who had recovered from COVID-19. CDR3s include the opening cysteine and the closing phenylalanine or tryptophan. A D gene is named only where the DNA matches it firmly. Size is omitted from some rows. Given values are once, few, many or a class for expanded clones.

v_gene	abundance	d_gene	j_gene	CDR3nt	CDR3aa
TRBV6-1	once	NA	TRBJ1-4	TGTGCCAGCAGTGAATCTTTTTATAGCCTTAATGAAAAACTGTTTTTT	CASSESFYSLNEKLFF
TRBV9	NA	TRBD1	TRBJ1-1	TGTGCCAGCAGCGTAGCTACAACAGGGGGGAACACTGAAGCTTTCTTT	CASSVATTGGNTEAFF
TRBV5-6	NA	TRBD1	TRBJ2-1	TGTGCCAGCAGCTCCTCTTTTAGGACAGGGGGCCGCGATGAGCAGTTCTTC	CASSSSFRTGGRDEQFF
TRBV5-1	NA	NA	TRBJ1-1	TGCGCCAGCAGCTTAAACAGGAACACTGAAGCTTTCTTT	CASSLNRNTEAFF
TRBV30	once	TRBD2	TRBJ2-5	TGTGCCTGGAGTGGGGGACTAGCAATCATACGCCAAGAGACCCAGTACTTC	CAWSGGLAIIRQETQYF
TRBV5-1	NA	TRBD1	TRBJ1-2	TGCGCCAGCAGCCAACGGACAGGGACCGGCCTAGATGGCTACACCTTC	CASSQRTGTGLDGYTF
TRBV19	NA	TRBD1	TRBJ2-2	TGTGCCAGTAGTATACCGGGCAGGGGGCTAGGCACCGGGGAGCTGTTTTTT	CASSIPGRGLGTGELFF
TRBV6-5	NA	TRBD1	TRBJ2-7	TGTGCCAGCAGTCCTCTGACAGGGTTCCACGAGCAGTACTTC	CASSPLTGFHEQYF
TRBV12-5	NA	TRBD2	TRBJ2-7	TGTGCTAGCCCCCCCCGGGCTAGCGGGGTGTACGAGCAGTACTTC	CASPPRASGVYEQYF
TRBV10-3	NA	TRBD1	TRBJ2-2	TGTGCCATCAGTGAATTCGACCCGGGACAGAGGGCCGGGGAGCTGTTTTTT	CAISEFDPGQRAGELFF
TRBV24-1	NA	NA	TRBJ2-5	TGTGCCACCAGTGATTTGGAGGCCTACTCTTTGGAGACCCAGTACTTC	CATSDLEAYSLETQYF
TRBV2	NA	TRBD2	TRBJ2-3	TGTGCCAGCAGGGGGGGGACAGATACGCAGTATTTT	CASRGGTDTQYF
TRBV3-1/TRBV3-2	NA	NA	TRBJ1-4	TGTGCCAGCAGCCAGATCGGGGGGGCAACTAATGAAAAACTGTTTTTT	CASSQIGGATNEKLFF
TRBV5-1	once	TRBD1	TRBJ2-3	TGCGCCAGCAGTCCGATGTCGGGACAGGGCGTGGGAGATACGCAGTATTTT	CASSPMSGQGVGDTQYF
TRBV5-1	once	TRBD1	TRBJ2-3	TGCGCCAGCAGCTTGGACAATGTGGACAGGGGATCGACAGATACGCAGTATTTT	CASSLDNVDRGSTDTQYF
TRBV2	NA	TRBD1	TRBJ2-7	TGTGCCAGCAGACGGGACAGAGCTACCGGGGAGCAGTACTTC	CASRRDRATGEQYF
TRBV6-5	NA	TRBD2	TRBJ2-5	TGTGCCAGCAGATCTCTAGCGGGGGTGGAGACCCAGTACTTC	CASRSLAGVETQYF
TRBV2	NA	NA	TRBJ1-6	TGTGCCAGCAGTGAGGACCCTAGGGGGAATTCACCCCTCCACTTT	CASSEDPRGNSPLHF
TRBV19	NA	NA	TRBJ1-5	TGTGCCAGTAGTCATACCTGGCAGATTAGCAATCAGCCCCAGCATTTT	CASSHTWQISNQPQHF
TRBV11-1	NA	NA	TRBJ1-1	TGTGCCAGCAGCTCCCGGGACACGATGGAAGCTTTCTTT	CASSSRDTMEAFF
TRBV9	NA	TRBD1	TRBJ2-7	TGTGCCAGCAGCGGGACAGGGTATCCCTACGAGCAGTACTTC	CASSGTGYPYEQYF
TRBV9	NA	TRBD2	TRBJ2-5	TGTGCCAGCAGCCCCGGGACTAGCGGGGGGACCCAGTACTTC	CASSPGTSGGTQYF
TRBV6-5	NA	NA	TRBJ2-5	TGTGCCAGCAGTCCTGCGGGGGCAAGAGAGACCCAGTACTTC	CASSPAGARETQYF
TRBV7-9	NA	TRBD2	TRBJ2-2	TGTGCCAGCAGTTCCCGGAGGGAGGGGAGTCATGGGACCGGGGAGCTGTTTTTT	CASSSRREGSHGTGELFF
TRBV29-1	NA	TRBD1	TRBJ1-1	TGCAGCGCCCTGGACAGGGGAATGAACACTGAAGCTTTCTTT	CSALDRGMNTEAFF
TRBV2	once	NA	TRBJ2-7	TGTGCCGGACGAGCGGGTAACTCCTACGAGCAGTACTTC	CAGRAGNSYEQYF
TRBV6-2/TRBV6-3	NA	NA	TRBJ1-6	TGTGCCAGCAGTTACGTGGCCTCAAGAGGCAATTCACCCCTCCACTTT	CASSYVASRGNSPLHF
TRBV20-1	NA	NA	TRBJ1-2	TGCAGTGCTAGTCCACAGGGCCCGGGCTACACCTTC	CSASPQGPGYTF
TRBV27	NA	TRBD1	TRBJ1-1	TGTGCCAGCAGTTCGGACAGGGCAAACACGCCGAACACTGAAGCTTTCTTT	CASSSDRANTPNTEAFF
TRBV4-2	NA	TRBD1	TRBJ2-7	TGTGCCAGCAGCAGGGGAGGGACAGGGACATACGAGCAGTACTTC	CASSRGGTGTYEQYF
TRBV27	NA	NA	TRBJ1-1	TGTGCCAGCAAGGCGGCGGGGTACACTGAAGCTTTCTTT	CASKAAGYTEAFF
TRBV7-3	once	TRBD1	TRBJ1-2	TGTGCCAGCAGCTTAAGCCCCTCCGAACAGGGGGCGAGGGGCTACACCTTC	CASSLSPSEQGARGYTF
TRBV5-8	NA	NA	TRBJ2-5	TGTGCCAGCAGCTTGCGTCGGACAGCTCAGCAGACCCAGTACTTC	CASSLRRTAQQTQYF
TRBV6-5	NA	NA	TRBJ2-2	TGTGCCAGCAGCACTAGAACCGGGGAGCTGTTTTTT	CASSTRTGELFF
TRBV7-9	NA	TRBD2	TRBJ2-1	TGTGCCAGCAGCCTGGGGACTAGCGGGGCGTATGATGAGCAGTTCTTC	CASSLGTSGAYDEQFF
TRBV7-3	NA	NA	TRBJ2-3	TGTGCCAGCAGTTCGGGGTGGACAGATACGCAGTATTTT	CASSSGWTDTQYF
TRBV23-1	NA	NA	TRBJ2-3	TGCGCCAGCAGTCAAAAGACAGGGCGGAGGGCAGATACGCAGTATTTT	CASSQKTGRRADTQYF
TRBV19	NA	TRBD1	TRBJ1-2	TGTGCCAGTAGTATCGGACAGGGCGCTAACTATGGCTACACCTTC	CASSIGQGANYGYTF
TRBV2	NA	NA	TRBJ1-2	TGTGCCAGCAGTGGGGCTGCCCCGGCAGGGAATGGCTACACCTTC	CASSGAAPAGNGYTF
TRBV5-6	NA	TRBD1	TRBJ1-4	TGTGCCAGCAGCTTGCTTGGGACAGGGACTGAAAAACTGTTTTTT	CASSLLGTGTEKLFF
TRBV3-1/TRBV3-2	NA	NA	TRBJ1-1	TGTGCCAGCAGCGGGGGCCAGCCCTCGTCTGAAGCTTTCTTT	CASSGGQPSSEAFF
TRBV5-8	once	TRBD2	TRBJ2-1	TGTGCCAGCAGCTTGCGGGGGGGACTAAACAAGCAGTTCTTC	CASSLRGGLNKQFF
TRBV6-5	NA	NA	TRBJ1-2	TGTGCCAGCAGTTATAATCCCGGGACACCGAACTATGGCTACACCTTC	CASSYNPGTPNYGYTF
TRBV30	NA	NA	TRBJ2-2	TGTGCCTGGAGCCCTAACTACAGGGATAGGCCGTCCGGGGAGCTGTTTTTT	CAWSPNYRDRPSGELFF
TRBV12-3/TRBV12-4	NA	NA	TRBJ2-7	TGTGCCAGCAGGGAAAGGGGAAGGTACGAGCAGTACTTC	CASRERGRYEQYF
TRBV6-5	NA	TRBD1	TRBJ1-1	TGTGCCAGCAGTCCAGAAACAGGGGCGGGGGGTGAAGCTTTCTTT	CASSPETGAGGEAFF
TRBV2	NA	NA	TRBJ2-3	TGTGCCAGCAGTGAAGCGGTTAGAACAGATACGCAGTATTTT	CASSEAVRTDTQYF
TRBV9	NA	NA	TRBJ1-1	TGTGCCAGCAGCGTAGAGGCCACAGGGAACACTGAAGCTTTCTTT	CASSVEATGNTEAFF
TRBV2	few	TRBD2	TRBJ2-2	TGTGCCAGCAGGAGCGGGGGGGCGGCCGGGGAGCTGTTTTTT	CASRSGGAAGELFF
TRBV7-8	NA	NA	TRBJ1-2	TGTGCCAGCAGCTTAGGGCAGACTAACTATGGCTACACCTTC	CASSLGQTNYGYTF
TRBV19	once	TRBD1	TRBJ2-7	TGTGCCAGTAGTCCGGGGACAGGGCGAGGGGGCGAGCAGTACTTC	CASSPGTGRGGEQYF
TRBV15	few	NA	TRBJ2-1	TGTGCCACCAGCAGAGATATGGGGCCCAACCCAAATGGGCAGTTCTTC	CATSRDMGPNPNGQFF
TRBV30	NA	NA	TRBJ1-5	TGTGCCTGGAGTGCGGGCAATCAGCCCCAGCATTTT	CAWSAGNQPQHF
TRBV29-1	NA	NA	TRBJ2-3	TGCAGCGCCCGGACAGCCTTGGTGAATACGCAGTATTTT	CSARTALVNTQYF
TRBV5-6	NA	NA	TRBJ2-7	TGTGCCAGCAGCTTGGGCAGGGGAATCCACGAGCAGTACTTC	CASSLGRGIHEQYF
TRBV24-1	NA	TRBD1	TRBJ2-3	TGTGCCACCAGTGATCGGTCAGGGGGCTTGTGGACAGATACGCAGTATTTT	CATSDRSGGLWTDTQYF
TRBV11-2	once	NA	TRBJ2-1	TGTGCCAGCAGCTCGGACCGAACTAGCATTTATGAGCAGTTCTTC	CASSSDRTSIYEQFF
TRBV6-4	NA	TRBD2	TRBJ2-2	TGTGCCAGCAGTCGGACTAGCGGGGGGGTAAACACCGGGGAGCTGTTTTTT	CASSRTSGGVNTGELFF